The source of this T cell receptor (beta chain) is a study of vaccination and CD4 T cells after COVID-19. Noted treatment: roughly nine-day PBMC culture with coronavirus spike peptide pools or control peptides (ViraFEST assay). Under the ViraFEST approach, antigen-specific T cells were expanded with peptide pools and TCRs subsequently sequenced. It was on days 3 and 7 that half the medium was replaced with fresh IL-2 medium. About this clonotype itself: What it binds is not known.

This CDR3 region has 14 residues. The V end lost 1 base, the J end lost 1 base, and 7 bases lay between the germline ends. The germline CDR1 and CDR2 sequences are SGHTA and FQGNSA. The Oncomine TCR Beta short-read assay was applied to DNA of cultured CD4+ T cells. TCRdb re-analysed the PCR reads in MiXCR, keeping a single row per CDR3 protein. The profile shows about 19,000 distinct CDR3 sequences, approximately 38% of them singletons. This clonotype was obtained from a human donor with COVID-19. The chain uses TRBV7-2 and TRBJ1-1; D is undetermined. The sequenced sample consisted of cultured CD4+ T cells from blood. The CDR3, as DNA: TGTGCCAGCAGCTTAGTTCCCGGGAACACTGAAGCTTTCTTT. Amino acid sequence: CASSLVPGNTEAFF. The whole variable domain, remainder taken from reference TRBV7-2 and TRBJ1-1, is GAGVSQSPSNKVTEKGKDVELRCDPISGHTALYWYRQSLGQGLEFLIYFQGNSAPDKSGLPSDRFSAERTGGSVSTLTIQRTQQEDSAVYLCASSLVPGNTEAFFGQGTRLTVV.